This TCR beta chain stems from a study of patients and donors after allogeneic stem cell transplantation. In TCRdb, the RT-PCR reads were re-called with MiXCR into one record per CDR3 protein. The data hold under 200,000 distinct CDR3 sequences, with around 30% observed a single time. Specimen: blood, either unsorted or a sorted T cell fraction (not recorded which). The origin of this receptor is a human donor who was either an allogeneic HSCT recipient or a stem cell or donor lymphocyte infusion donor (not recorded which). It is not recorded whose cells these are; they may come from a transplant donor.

In DNA, the CDR3 is TGCAGTGCTAGGGGGACCTGGTCGGGAACTAGCACAGATACGCAGTATTTT. Translation gives CSARGTWSGTSTDTQYF. The chain links TRBV20-1 to TRBJ2-3; perhaps D is TRBD1 or TRBD2 (5 bases each). The V gene lost 3 bases and the J gene lost 0 bases, with 19 bases spanning the gap. This CDR3 comprises 17 residues. Germline-derived CDR1 and CDR2 are DFQATT and SNEGSKA (reference sequence).